This is a list of T cell receptor beta chains from one sample in a study of blood T cell repertoires in COVID-19. Measured with immunoSEQ multiplex PCR; TCRdb has only the in-frame clones, and not every one. The data show about 60,000 clones, approximately 84% seen once. Sequencing was carried out using peripheral blood. All receptors derive from a man between 65 and 85 years old with active COVID-19. Each CDR3 is given without its conserved first and last residue. Clone size is given for some rows only: seen once, a few or many times, or a class if the clone is expanded.

TRBV30	-	AWSFTRDETQY
TRBV5-1	few	ASSLVALRGYYNEQF
TRBV29-1	medium-sized	SVVGQGGFYEQY
TRBV18	-	ASSPPGLAASYNEQF
TRBV24-1	-	ATSDYPGFDTDTQY
TRBV24-1	-	ATSASGAQETQY
TRBV7-2	many	ASRTGTGNTEAF
TRBV5-1	-	ASSRRGGRGSTDTQY
TRBV30	-	AWTPERNYGYT
TRBV19	-	ASSIGRGRLNTEAF
TRBV12-2	-	ASRPGQGSYEQY
TRBV5-3	few	ARRWASGRAYEQY
TRBV9	-	ASSPSGFDGSGNTIY